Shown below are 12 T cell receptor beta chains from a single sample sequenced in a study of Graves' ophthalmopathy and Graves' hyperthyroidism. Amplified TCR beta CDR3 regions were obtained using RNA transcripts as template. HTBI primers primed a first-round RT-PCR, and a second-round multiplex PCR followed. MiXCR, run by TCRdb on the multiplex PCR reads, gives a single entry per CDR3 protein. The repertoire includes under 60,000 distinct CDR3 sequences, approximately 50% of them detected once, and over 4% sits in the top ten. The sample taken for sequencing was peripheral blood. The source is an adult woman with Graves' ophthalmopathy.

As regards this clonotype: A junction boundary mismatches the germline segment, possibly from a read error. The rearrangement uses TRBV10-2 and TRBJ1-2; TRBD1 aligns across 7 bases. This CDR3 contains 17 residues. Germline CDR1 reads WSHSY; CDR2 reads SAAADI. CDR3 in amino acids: CASSTPFRRQGEVGYAF. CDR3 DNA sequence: TGCGCCAGCAGTACCCCGTTCCGTCGACAGGGCGAGGTTGGCTACGCCTTC.

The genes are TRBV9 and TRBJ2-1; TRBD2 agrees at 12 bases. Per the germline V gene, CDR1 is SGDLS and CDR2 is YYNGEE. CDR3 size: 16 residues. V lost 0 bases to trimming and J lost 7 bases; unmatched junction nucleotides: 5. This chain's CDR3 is CASSVGLAGDVNEQFF. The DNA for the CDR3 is TGTGCCAGCAGCGTAGGACTAGCGGGAGACGTGAATGAGCAGTTCTTC.

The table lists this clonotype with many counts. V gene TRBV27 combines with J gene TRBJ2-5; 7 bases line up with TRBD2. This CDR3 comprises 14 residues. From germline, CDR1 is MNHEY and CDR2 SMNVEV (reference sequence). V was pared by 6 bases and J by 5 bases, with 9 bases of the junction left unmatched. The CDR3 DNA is TGTGCCAGCAGCTCCTGGACTAGTTGGGAGACCCAGTACTTC. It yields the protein CASSSWTSWETQYF.

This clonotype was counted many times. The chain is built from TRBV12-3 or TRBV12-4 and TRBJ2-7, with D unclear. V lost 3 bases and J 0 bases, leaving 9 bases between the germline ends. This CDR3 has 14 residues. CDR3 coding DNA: TGTGCCAGCAGTTTCCCGGGTCGCTCCTACGAGCAGTACTTC. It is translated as CASSFPGRSYEQYF.

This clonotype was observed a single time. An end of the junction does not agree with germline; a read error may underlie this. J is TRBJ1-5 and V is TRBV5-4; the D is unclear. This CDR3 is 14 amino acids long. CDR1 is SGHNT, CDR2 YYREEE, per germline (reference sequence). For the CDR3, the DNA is TGTGCCAGCAGCTTACAGAGGACCAATGAGCCCCAGCATTTT. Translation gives CASSLQRTNEPQHF.

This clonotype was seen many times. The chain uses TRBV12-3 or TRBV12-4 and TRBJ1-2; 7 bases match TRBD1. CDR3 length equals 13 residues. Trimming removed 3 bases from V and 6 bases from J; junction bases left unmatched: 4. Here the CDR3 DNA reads TGTGCCAGCAGTTTGGGGACAGAGGATGGCTACACCTTC. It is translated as CASSLGTEDGYTF.

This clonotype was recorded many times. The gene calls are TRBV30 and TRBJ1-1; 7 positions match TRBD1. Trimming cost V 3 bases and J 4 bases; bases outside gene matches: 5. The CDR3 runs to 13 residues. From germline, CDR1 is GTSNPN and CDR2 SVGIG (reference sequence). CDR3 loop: CAWRRGLGTEAFF. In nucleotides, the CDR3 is TGTGCCTGGAGGAGGGGGCTGGGCACTGAAGCTTTCTTT.

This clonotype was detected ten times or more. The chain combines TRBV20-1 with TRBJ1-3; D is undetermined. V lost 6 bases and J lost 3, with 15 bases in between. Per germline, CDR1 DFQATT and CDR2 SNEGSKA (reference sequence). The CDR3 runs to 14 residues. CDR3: CSASGLENGNTIYF. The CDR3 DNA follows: TGCAGTGCCTCCGGGTTGGAGAATGGAAACACCATATATTTT.

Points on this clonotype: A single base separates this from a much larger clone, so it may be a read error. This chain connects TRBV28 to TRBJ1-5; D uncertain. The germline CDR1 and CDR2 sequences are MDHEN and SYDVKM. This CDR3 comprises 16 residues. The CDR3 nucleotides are TGTGTCAGCAGTCCCCTGCGAGGCTATAGCAATCAGCCCCAGCATTTT. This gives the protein CVSSPLRGYSNQPQHF.

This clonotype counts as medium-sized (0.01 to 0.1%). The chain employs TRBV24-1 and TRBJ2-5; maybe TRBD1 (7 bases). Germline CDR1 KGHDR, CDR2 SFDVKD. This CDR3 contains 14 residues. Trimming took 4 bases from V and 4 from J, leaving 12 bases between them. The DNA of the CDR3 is TGTGCCACCAGTGACCGGCAGGGGGGAGAGACCCAGTACTTC. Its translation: CATSDRQGGETQYF.

This chain's CDR3 is CAITGQSGANVLTF. The CDR3, as DNA: TGTGCCATCACGGGACAGAGTGGGGCCAACGTCCTGACTTTC. The chain employs TRBV10-3 and TRBJ2-6; 7 positions match TRBD1. The CDR3 sequence is 14 residues long. The germline CDR1 and CDR2 sequences are ENHRY and SYGVKD. The junction had 3 bases not matched to a gene; V was cut back by 7 bases and J by 3 bases.

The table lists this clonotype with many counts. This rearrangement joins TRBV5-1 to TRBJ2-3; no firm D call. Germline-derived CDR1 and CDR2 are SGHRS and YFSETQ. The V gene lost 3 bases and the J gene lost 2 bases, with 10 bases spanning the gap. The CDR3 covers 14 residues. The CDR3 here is CASSSPEVTDTQYF. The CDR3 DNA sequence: TGCGCCAGCAGCTCCCCAGAGGTCACAGATACGCAGTATTTT.